This paragraph covers one T cell receptor (beta chain) sequence. Its antigen is not known. These data are taken from a study of cytomegalovirus exposure and HLA in healthy donors. In the PCR, 60 Vbeta and 13 Jbeta primers were used. Profiled with immunoSEQ multiplex PCR; TCRdb holds only in-frame clones, not every one. The data show roughly 60,000 clones, with about four fifths seen just once and about 1.5% held by the top ten. The J segment lost 3 bases and the V segment lost 6 bases, leaving 9 bases of the junction unmatched. Germline CDR1 is SNHLY and CDR2 is FYNNEI. This CDR3 comprises 15 residues. Study results and limitations: Because they were indistinguishable, some V segments, including TRBV6-2 and TRBV6-3, were excluded.

Everyone who donated was a healthy bone marrow donor. The sequence came from a female donor in good health and CMV-seronegative. The V call is TRBV2, the J call TRBJ2-5; 8 bases fit TRBD1. The specimen sequenced was PBMCs. The CDR3 nucleotides are TGTGCCAGCAGGAAACGGTCGGACAGGGAAGAGACCCAGTACTTC. Its translation is CASRKRSDREETQYF.